These T cell receptor beta chains were read from a single sample in a study of T-cell memory formation after mild COVID-19. TCRdb re-called the 5' RACE reads with MiXCR, one entry per CDR3 protein. Seen here are roughly 130,000 distinct CDR3 sequences, about 6.5% observed once, and the top ten hold 2% to 2.5%. Sequenced sample: PBMCs or a T cell subset sorted from them (not recorded which). The receptor set was obtained from an adult woman who had mild COVID-19 (a few samples of this study predate the infection). Cell type and time point are not known. Each CDR3 is given with its conserved first and last residue. D genes are given only for firm matches. Clone size is shown for a subset of rows, as once, few, many or a class of expanded clone.

V gene	J gene	clone size	D gene	CDR3 length	CDR3 DNA	CDR3 protein
TRBV4-1	TRBJ2-3	few	-	16	TGCGCCAGCAGCCAAGTTGGGGCAGTCGATCGGGATACGCAGTATTTT	CASSQVGAVDRDTQYF
TRBV29-1	TRBJ1-1	-	-	14	TGCAGCGTTGAACAGGGTAGGGGTTTCGGTGAAGCTTTCTTT	CSVEQGRGFGEAFF
TRBV12-3/TRBV12-4	TRBJ1-2	many	-	14	TGTGCCAGCGGGGCCGGGACAAATAACTATGGCTACACCTTC	CASGAGTNNYGYTF
TRBV20-1	TRBJ2-2	-	-	14	TGCAGTGCTACCGGGCAGACGAACACCGGGGAGCTGTTTTTT	CSATGQTNTGELFF
TRBV18	TRBJ2-1	few	-	14	TGTGCCAGCTCACCTACAGTATCCTACAATGAGCAGTTCTTC	CASSPTVSYNEQFF
TRBV9	TRBJ2-7	-	-	13	TGTGCCAGCAGCGTAGGGGCAGGGATGGAGCAGTACTTC	CASSVGAGMEQYF
TRBV10-3	TRBJ2-1	many	TRBD2	16	TGTGCCATCAGTGTGATAGCGGGGGGACCCTACAATGAGCAGTTCTTC	CAISVIAGGPYNEQFF
TRBV24-1	TRBJ2-1	-	-	13	TGTGCCACCACCTCCTCAGGGGAAAATGAGCAGTTCTTC	CATTSSGENEQFF
TRBV19	TRBJ1-6	few	-	13	TGTGCCAGTAGTATAGGGAAGGATTCACCCCTCCACTTT	CASSIGKDSPLHF
TRBV6-5	TRBJ2-2	few	-	15	TGTGCCAGCAGTTCCGGACTATTTTTCCCCGGGGAGCTGTTTTTT	CASSSGLFFPGELFF
TRBV5-6	TRBJ2-1	many	TRBD2	16	TGTGCCAGCAGCCCCCCTGGGACTAGCGGGGGGGCCGGGCAGTTCTTC	CASSPPGTSGGAGQFF
TRBV14	TRBJ2-2	-	-	13	TGTGCCAGCAGCGAGAATTGGGCCGGGGAGCTGTTTTTT	CASSENWAGELFF
TRBV6-6	TRBJ2-5	many	-	16	TGTGCCAGCAGTTACTCGGGAGGGGGGGCCAGAGAGACCCAGTACTTC	CASSYSGGGARETQYF
TRBV16	TRBJ1-1	-	TRBD1	15	TGTGCCAGCAGCCAACGACAGGGCTTGGGCACTGAAGCTTTCTTT	CASSQRQGLGTEAFF
TRBV9	TRBJ1-5	-	-	13	TGTGCCAGCAGCGTAGCTCCGGATCAGCCCCAGCATTTT	CASSVAPDQPQHF
TRBV5-1	TRBJ2-1	few	TRBD2	14	TGCGCCAGCAGTCTCATAGCGGGGGGCAATGAGCAGTTCTTC	CASSLIAGGNEQFF
TRBV19	TRBJ1-1	-	-	14	TGTGCCAGTAGATCGGGTGGGGAACACACTGAAGCTTTCTTT	CASRSGGEHTEAFF
TRBV24-1	TRBJ2-3	few	TRBD2	15	TGTGCCACCAGTGAAACCGGGAGGATGGCGGATACGCAGTATTTT	CATSETGRMADTQYF
TRBV7-3	TRBJ2-2	many	-	15	TGTGCCAGCAGCTTGGAGGGGCGAAGGACCGGGGAGCTGTTTTTT	CASSLEGRRTGELFF
TRBV5-6	TRBJ1-2	many	-	14	TGTGCCAGCAGCTTATCAACAGCCCTCTATGGCTACACCTTC	CASSLSTALYGYTF
TRBV11-2	TRBJ2-5	-	TRBD1	14	TGTGCCAGCAGCTTGGACAGGTTGGGAGAGACCCAGTACTTC	CASSLDRLGETQYF
TRBV6-5	TRBJ1-6	-	-	15	TGTGCCAGCAGTCGCCGCCCGGGGGAGTATTCACCCCTCCACTTT	CASSRRPGEYSPLHF
TRBV12-3/TRBV12-4	TRBJ2-4	-	TRBD1	17	TGTGCCAGCAGTTTCCGACAGGGGGTGGGGACCAAAAACATTCAGTACTTC	CASSFRQGVGTKNIQYF
TRBV7-9	TRBJ2-1	many	TRBD2	15	TGTGCCAGCAGCTATACTAGCGGAAGATACAATGAGCAGTTCTTC	CASSYTSGRYNEQFF
TRBV5-1	TRBJ2-1	-	-	15	TGCGCCAGCAGCCCCTCCTACGGGGCATACAATGAGCAGTTCTTC	CASSPSYGAYNEQFF
TRBV2	TRBJ2-7	many	-	13	TGTGCCAGCAGGGGGGGTCCCTCCTACGAGCAGTACTTC	CASRGGPSYEQYF
TRBV7-3	TRBJ2-1	-	TRBD1	15	TGTGCCAGCAGCTTGGGACAGGGGGAACACAATGAGCAGTTCTTC	CASSLGQGEHNEQFF
TRBV7-9	TRBJ2-7	-	-	15	TGTGCCAGCAGCTTTGTTGTGAACTCGGGCGGCGAGCAGTACTTC	CASSFVVNSGGEQYF
TRBV29-1	TRBJ2-3	many	TRBD2	15	TGCAGCGTTGCGACTCGCGGGGGGCCGGCAGATACGCAGTATTTT	CSVATRGGPADTQYF
TRBV4-3	TRBJ2-2	many	TRBD1	18	TGCGCCAGCAGCCAACCCCAGGGACAGGGGGTTCGGACCGGGGAGCTGTTTTTT	CASSQPQGQGVRTGELFF
TRBV10-3	TRBJ1-2	-	-	14	TGTGCCATCAGGACGCAAACAGATAACTATGGCTACACCTTC	CAIRTQTDNYGYTF
TRBV3-1	TRBJ1-4	few	TRBD1	16	TGTGCCAGCAGCCCGTGGACCGGGACAGGGGGAGAAAAACTGTTTTTT	CASSPWTGTGGEKLFF
TRBV5-1	TRBJ1-4	few	TRBD1	15	TGCGCCAGCAGCTCCCAGGGGGCTACTAATGAAAAACTGTTTTTT	CASSSQGATNEKLFF
TRBV5-1	TRBJ2-7	many	-	15	TGCGCCAGCAGCGCCCTTTGGGGGAGTGGATACGAGCAGTACTTC	CASSALWGSGYEQYF
TRBV12-3/TRBV12-4	TRBJ1-2	-	-	13	TGTGCCAGCAGTTTCGAACAGGGCTATGGCTACACCTTC	CASSFEQGYGYTF
TRBV20-1	TRBJ1-2	few	TRBD1	16	TGCAGTGCTACCCAGGGGGGAAATCGGAACAACTATGGCTACACCTTC	CSATQGGNRNNYGYTF
TRBV18	TRBJ1-4	few	-	15	TGTGCCAGCTCACCTAGGGCTACCCGTGGAGAAAAACTGTTTTTT	CASSPRATRGEKLFF
TRBV5-4	TRBJ2-3	-	-	12	TGTGCCAGCAGCTCTGGGGGAGATACGCAGTATTTT	CASSSGGDTQYF
TRBV29-1	TRBJ1-1	-	-	12	TGCAGCCCGTGGACGGTGAACACTGAAGCTTTCTTT	CSPWTVNTEAFF
TRBV20-1	TRBJ2-2	-	-	15	TGCAGTGCTAGAGATAAATTTAGGGCTACCGGGGAGCTGTTTTTT	CSARDKFRATGELFF
TRBV12-3/TRBV12-4	TRBJ2-7	few	-	12	TGTGCCAGCACGGCAGTATCCTACGAGCAGTACTTC	CASTAVSYEQYF
TRBV20-1	TRBJ2-7	few	-	13	TGCAGTGCCCAGGACGTGAGCTCCTACGAGCAGTACTTC	CSAQDVSSYEQYF
TRBV4-2	TRBJ2-1	-	-	15	TGTGCCAGCAGCCAAGATTTGGTAGCTCGCAATGAGCAGTTCTTC	CASSQDLVARNEQFF
TRBV25-1	TRBJ2-7	-	TRBD1	14	TGTGCCAGCAGCCCGCCGGGACAGGGGTACGAGCAGTACTTC	CASSPPGQGYEQYF
TRBV6-6	TRBJ2-5	few	TRBD1	15	TGTGCCAGCAGTTCCCCGGACAGGGGGCTTGGGACCCAGTACTTC	CASSSPDRGLGTQYF
TRBV20-1	TRBJ2-7	-	-	12	TGCAGTGCTAGTAGACATCTCAACGAGCAGTACTTC	CSASRHLNEQYF
TRBV5-5	TRBJ1-1	few	TRBD1	15	TGTGCCAGCAGCCAAGGGGGACAGGTGAACACTGAAGCTTTCTTT	CASSQGGQVNTEAFF
TRBV10-3	TRBJ1-2	many	-	13	TGTGCCATCAGTGAGGACCGGGGCTATGGCTACACCTTC	CAISEDRGYGYTF
TRBV7-9	TRBJ2-7	-	-	13	TGTGCCAGCAGCGCCCGGGATCGTTACGAGCAGTACTTC	CASSARDRYEQYF
TRBV7-9	TRBJ2-6	many	TRBD1	17	TGTGCCAGCAGAGTCAGGGACAGCCACTCTGGGGCCAACGTCCTGACTTTC	CASRVRDSHSGANVLTF
TRBV4-1	TRBJ2-6	-	TRBD1	18	TGCGCCAGCAGCCCAGAAGGGACAGGGGGCTCTGGGGCCAACGTCCTGACTTTC	CASSPEGTGGSGANVLTF
TRBV12-3/TRBV12-4	TRBJ1-3	few	-	15	TGTGCCAGCAGTTTGTTACAAGGGCCGGGAAACACCATATATTTT	CASSLLQGPGNTIYF
TRBV12-3/TRBV12-4	TRBJ2-3	few	-	13	TGTGCCAGCAGTCCACGACAGACTACTACGCAGTATTTT	CASSPRQTTTQYF
TRBV6-2/TRBV6-3	TRBJ2-3	few	-	14	TGTGCCAGCAGGAGAGAGGGCCTCACAGATACGCAGTATTTT	CASRREGLTDTQYF
TRBV7-2	TRBJ1-2	-	-	15	TGTGCCAGCAGCCCAGAACGCCGGGGTACCTATGGCTACACCTTC	CASSPERRGTYGYTF
TRBV28	TRBJ1-1	few	-	13	TGTGCCAGCAGTCCCCCCCCGCACACTGAAGCTTTCTTT	CASSPPPHTEAFF
TRBV12-3/TRBV12-4	TRBJ2-1	-	-	13	TGTGCCAGCAGTTTAGCGAACAGTAATGAGCAGTTCTTC	CASSLANSNEQFF
TRBV12-3/TRBV12-4	TRBJ1-5	-	-	14	TGTGCCAGCAGTTTGGACGGGCCAAATCAGCCCCAGCATTTT	CASSLDGPNQPQHF
TRBV2	TRBJ1-1	few	-	10	TGTGCCAGCAGCGACACTGAAGCTTTCTTT	CASSDTEAFF